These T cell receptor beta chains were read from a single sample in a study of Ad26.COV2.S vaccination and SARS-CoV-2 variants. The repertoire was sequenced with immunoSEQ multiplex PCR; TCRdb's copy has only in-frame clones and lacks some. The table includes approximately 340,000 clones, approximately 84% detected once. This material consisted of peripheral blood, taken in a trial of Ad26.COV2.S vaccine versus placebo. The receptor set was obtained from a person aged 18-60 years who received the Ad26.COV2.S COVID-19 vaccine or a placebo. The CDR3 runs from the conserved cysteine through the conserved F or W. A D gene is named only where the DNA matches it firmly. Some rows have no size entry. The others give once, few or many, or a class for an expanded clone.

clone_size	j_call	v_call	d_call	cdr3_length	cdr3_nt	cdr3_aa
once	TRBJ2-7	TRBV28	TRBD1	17	TGTGCCAGCAGCAAAGCGGCGCCACGGGACAGTCCCTACGAGCAGTACTTC	CASSKAAPRDSPYEQYF
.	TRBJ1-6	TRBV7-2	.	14	TGTGCCAGCAGCTTCACCACCTATAATTCACCCCTCCACTTT	CASSFTTYNSPLHF
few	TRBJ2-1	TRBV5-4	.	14	TGTGCCAGCAGCTTTGGGGGCTCCTACAATGAGCAGTTCTTC	CASSFGGSYNEQFF
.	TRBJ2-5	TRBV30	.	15	TGTGCCTGGAGTGGGACCCCAGAACGAAGAGAGACCCAGTACTTC	CAWSGTPERRETQYF
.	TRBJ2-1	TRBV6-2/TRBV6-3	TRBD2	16	TGTGCCAGCAGTTTCCTACTAGCGGGGCGGCACAATGAGCAGTTCTTC	CASSFLLAGRHNEQFF
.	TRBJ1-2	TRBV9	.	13	TGTGCCAGCAGCGTAGAGGGGCTCTCTGGCTACACCTTC	CASSVEGLSGYTF
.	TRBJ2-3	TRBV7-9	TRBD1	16	TGTGCCAGCAGCCGCCGGACAGGGGGATGGGCAGATACGCAGTATTTT	CASSRRTGGWADTQYF
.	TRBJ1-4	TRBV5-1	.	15	TGCGCCAGCAGCTTTGCCGGGACGGAGAATGAAAAACTGTTTTTT	CASSFAGTENEKLFF
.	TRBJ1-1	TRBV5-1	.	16	TGCGCCAGCAGCCTGAGCCTTAGACAAGCCAACACTGAAGCTTTCTTT	CASSLSLRQANTEAFF
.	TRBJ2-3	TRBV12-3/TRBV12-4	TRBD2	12	TGTGCCAGCAGTTTAATAGGACTAGACGGGGTTTTT	CASSLIGLDGVF
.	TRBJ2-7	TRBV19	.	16	TGTGCCAGTAGTAAGACCGGGACAAGGAATGATTTCGAGCAGTACTTC	CASSKTGTRNDFEQYF
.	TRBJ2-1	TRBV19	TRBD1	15	TGTGCCAGTAGTCCCCGGGACAGGGGGCTCAATGAGCAGTTCTTC	CASSPRDRGLNEQFF
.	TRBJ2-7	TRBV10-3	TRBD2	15	TGTGCCATCAGTGACCCGGGACTAGGAGACTACGAGCAGTACTTC	CAISDPGLGDYEQYF
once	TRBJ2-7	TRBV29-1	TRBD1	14	TGCAGCGTCCGTGGACAGGGGACCCTATACGAGCAGTACTTC	CSVRGQGTLYEQYF
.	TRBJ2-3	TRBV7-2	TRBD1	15	TGTGCCAGCAGCTGGGACAGGGGTCCCACAGATACGCAGTATTTT	CASSWDRGPTDTQYF
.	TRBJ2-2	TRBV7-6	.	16	TGTGCCAGCAGCTTGTTCAATAGCGCGGGCACCGGGGAGCTGTTTTTT	CASSLFNSAGTGELFF
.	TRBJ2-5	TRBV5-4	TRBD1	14	TGTGCCAGCAGCACAGGACAGGACCAAGAGACCCAGTACTTC	CASSTGQDQETQYF
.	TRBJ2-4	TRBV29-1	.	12	TGCAGCGCCCTTCTGGAGGAGAACATTCAGTACTTC	CSALLEENIQYF